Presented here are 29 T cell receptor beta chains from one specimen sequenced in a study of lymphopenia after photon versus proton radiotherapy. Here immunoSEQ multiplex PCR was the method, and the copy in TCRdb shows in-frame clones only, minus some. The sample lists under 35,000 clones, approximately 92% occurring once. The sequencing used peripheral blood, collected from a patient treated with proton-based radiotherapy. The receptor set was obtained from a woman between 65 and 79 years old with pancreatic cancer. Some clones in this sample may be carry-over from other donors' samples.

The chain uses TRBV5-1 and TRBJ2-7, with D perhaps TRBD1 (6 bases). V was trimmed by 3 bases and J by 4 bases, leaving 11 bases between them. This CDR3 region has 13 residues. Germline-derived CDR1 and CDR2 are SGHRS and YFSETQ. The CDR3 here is CASSSGVGYEQYF. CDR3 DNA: TGCGCCAGCAGCTCAGGGGTAGGGTACGAGCAGTACTTC.

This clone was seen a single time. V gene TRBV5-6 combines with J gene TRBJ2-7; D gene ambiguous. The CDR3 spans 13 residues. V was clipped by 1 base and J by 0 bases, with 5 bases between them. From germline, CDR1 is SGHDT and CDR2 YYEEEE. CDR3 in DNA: TGTGCCAGCAGCTTGTGGAGCTCCTACGAGCAGTACTTC. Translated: CASSLWSSYEQYF. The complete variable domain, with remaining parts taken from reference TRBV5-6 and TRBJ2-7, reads DAGVTQSPTHLIKTRGQQVTLRCSPKSGHDTVSWYQQALGQGPQFIFQYYEEEERQRGNFPDRFSGHQFPNYSSELNVNALLLGDSALYLCASSLWSSYEQYFGPGTRLTVT.

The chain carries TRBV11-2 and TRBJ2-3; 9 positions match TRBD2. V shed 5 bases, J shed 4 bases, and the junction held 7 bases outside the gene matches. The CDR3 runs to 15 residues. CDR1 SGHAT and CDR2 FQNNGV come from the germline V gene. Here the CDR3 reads CASSLSGSEADTQYF. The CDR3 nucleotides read TGTGCCAGCAGCCTTAGCGGGAGTGAAGCAGATACGCAGTATTTT.

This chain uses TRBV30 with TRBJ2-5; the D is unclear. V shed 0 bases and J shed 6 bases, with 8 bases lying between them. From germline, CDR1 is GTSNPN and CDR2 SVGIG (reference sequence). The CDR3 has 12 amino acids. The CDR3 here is CAWSVAGQTQYF. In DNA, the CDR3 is TGTGCCTGGAGTGTGGCAGGCCAGACCCAGTACTTC.

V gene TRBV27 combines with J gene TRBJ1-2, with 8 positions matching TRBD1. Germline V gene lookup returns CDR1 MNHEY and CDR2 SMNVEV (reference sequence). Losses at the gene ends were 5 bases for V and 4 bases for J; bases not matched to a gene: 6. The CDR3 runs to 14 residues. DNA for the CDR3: TGTGCCAGCAGTCAATCAGGGGGCGGCTATGGCTACACCTTC. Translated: CASSQSGGGYGYTF.

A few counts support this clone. This chain's CDR3 is CASSLASFNSLYGYTF. DNA for the CDR3: TGCGCCAGCAGCTTGGCCAGTTTCAATTCCCTGTATGGCTACACCTTC. The V gene is TRBV5-1, the J gene TRBJ1-2; D is uncertain. Germline V gene data show CDR1 as SGHRS and CDR2 as YFSETQ. Trimming took 0 bases from V and 5 from J, leaving 17 bases between them. This CDR3 region has 16 residues. The full variable domain, in which reference TRBV5-1 and TRBJ1-2 provide the parts outside the CDR3, is KAGVTQTPRYLIKTRGQQVTLSCSPISGHRSVSWYQQTPGQGLQFLFEYFSETQRNKGNFPGRFSGRQFSNSRSEMNVSTLELGDSALYLCASSLASFNSLYGYTFGSGTRLTVV.

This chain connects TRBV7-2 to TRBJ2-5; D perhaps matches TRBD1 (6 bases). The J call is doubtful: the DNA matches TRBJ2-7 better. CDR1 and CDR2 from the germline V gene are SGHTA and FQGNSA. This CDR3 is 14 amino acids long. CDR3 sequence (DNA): TGTGCCAGCAGAACAGGGCCCGCCTCCTACGAGCAGTACTTC. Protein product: CASRTGPASYEQYF.

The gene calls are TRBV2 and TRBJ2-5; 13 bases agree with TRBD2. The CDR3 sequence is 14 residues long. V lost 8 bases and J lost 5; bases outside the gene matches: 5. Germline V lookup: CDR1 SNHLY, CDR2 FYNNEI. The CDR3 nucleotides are TGTGCCAGCGGACTAGCGGGAGAATTTGAGACCCAGTACTTC. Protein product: CASGLAGEFETQYF. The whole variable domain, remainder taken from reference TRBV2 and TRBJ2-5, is EPEVTQTPSHQVTQMGQEVILRCVPISNHLYFYWYRQILGQKVEFLVSFYNNEISEKSEIFDDQFSVERPDGSNFTLKIRSTKLEDSAMYFCASGLAGEFETQYFGPGTRLLVL.

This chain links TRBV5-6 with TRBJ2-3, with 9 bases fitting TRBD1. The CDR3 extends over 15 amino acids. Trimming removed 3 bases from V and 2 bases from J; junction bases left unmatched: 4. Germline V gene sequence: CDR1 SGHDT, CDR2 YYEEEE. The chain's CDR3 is CASSSDRGNTDTQYF. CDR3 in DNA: TGTGCCAGCAGCTCGGACAGGGGAAACACAGATACGCAGTATTTT.

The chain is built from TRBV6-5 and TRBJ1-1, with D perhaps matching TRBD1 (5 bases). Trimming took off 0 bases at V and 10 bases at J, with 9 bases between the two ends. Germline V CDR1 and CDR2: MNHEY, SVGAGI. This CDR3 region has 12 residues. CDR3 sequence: CASSYSSGPAFF. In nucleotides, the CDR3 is TGTGCCAGCAGTTACTCTTCGGGACCAGCTTTCTTT.

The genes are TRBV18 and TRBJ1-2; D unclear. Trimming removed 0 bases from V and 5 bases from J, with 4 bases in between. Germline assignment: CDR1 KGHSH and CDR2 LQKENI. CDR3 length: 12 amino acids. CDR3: CASSPPGYGYTF. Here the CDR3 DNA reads TGTGCCAGCTCACCACCGGGGTATGGCTACACCTTC.

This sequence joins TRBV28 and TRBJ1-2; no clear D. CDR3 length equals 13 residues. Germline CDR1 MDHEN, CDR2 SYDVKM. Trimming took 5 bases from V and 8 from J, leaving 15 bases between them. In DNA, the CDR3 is TGTGCCAGCAGTCTCCACAGCAAGGAGGGCTACACCTTC. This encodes CASSLHSKEGYTF.

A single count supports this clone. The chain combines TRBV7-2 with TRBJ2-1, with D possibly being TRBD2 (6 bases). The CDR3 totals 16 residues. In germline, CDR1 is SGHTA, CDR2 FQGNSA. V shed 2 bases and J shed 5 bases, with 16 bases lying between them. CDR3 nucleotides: TGTGCCAGCAGCTTAAGTTCGGGTAGCGGCAACAATGAGCAGTTCTTC. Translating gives CASSLSSGSGNNEQFF. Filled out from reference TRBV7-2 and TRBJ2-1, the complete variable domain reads GAGVSQSPSNKVTEKGKDVELRCDPISGHTALYWYRQSLGQGLEFLIYFQGNSAPDKSGLPSDRFSAERTGGSVSTLTIQRTQQEDSAVYLCASSLSSGSGNNEQFFGPGTRLTVL.

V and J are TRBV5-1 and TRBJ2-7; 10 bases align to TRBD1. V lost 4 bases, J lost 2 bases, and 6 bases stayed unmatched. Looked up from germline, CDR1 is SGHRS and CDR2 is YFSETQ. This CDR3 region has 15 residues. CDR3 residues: CASSSLTGGPYEQYF. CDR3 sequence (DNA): TGCGCCAGCAGCAGTTTGACAGGGGGCCCCTACGAGCAGTACTTC.

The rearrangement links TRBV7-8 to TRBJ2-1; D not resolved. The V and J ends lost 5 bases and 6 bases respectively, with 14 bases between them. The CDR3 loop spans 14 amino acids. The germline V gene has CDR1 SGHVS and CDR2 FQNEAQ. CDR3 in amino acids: CASSQRAYRNEQFF. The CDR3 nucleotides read TGTGCCAGCAGCCAGCGCGCCTACCGCAATGAGCAGTTCTTC.

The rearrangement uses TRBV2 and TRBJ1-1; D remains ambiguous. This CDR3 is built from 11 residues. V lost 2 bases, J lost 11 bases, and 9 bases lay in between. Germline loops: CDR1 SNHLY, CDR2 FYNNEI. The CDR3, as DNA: TGTGCCAGCAGTGAACCGGCACGGGCTTTCTTT. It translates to CASSEPARAFF.

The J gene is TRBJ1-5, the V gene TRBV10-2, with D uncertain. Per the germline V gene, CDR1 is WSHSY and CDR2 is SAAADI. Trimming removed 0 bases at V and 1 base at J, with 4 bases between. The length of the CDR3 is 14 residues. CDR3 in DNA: TGCGCCAGCAGTGAGTCAGGAAGCAATCAGCCCCAGCATTTT. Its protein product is CASSESGSNQPQHF.

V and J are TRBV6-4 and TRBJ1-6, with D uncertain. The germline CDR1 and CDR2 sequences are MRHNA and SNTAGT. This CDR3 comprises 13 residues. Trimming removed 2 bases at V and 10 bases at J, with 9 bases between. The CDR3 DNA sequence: TGTGCCAGCAGTGACGAGGTTGACTCACCCCTCCACTTT. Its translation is CASSDEVDSPLHF.

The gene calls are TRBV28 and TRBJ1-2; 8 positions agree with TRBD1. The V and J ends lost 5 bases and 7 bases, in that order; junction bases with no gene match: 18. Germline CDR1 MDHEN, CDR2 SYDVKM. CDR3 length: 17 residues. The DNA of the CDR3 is TGTGCCAGCAGTAGCGAACGTGCGACAGGGGAGTTAGGTGGCTACACCTTC. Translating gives CASSSERATGELGGYTF.

The CDR3 loop reads CASSRRGGNTGELFF. In DNA form, the CDR3 reads TGTGCCAGCAGCCGCAGAGGGGGGAACACCGGGGAGCTGTTTTTT. The chain couples TRBV14 to TRBJ2-2, with D possibly being TRBD1 (6 bases). The CDR3 runs 15 residues. V lost 4 bases and J 1 base, leaving 10 bases between the germline ends. In germline, CDR1 is SGHDN, CDR2 FVKESK.

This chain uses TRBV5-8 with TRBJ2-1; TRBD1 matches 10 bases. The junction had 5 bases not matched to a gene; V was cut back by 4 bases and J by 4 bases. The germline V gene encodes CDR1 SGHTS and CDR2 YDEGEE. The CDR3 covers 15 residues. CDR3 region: CASSRDRGLYNEQFF. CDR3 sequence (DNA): TGTGCCAGCAGCCGAGACAGGGGGCTATACAATGAGCAGTTCTTC.

DNA for the CDR3: TGTGCCAGCACTATGACAGGGGTTGTCAATGAGCAGTTCTTC. Residues: CASTMTGVVNEQFF. This chain uses TRBV6-6 with TRBJ2-1; the match to TRBD1 covers 8 bases. V lost 7 bases, J lost 6 bases, and 8 bases stayed unmatched. There are 14 residues in the CDR3. Germline loops: CDR1 MNHNY, CDR2 SVGAGI (reference sequence).

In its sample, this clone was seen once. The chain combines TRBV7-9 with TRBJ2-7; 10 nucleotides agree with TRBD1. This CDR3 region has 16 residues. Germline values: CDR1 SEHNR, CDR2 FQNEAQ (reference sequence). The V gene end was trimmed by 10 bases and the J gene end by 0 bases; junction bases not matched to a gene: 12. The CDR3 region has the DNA TGTGCCACGAGGACAGGGGGGGCTAGCAGCTCCTACGAGCAGTACTTC. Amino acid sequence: CATRTGGASSSYEQYF.

The CDR3 sequence is CASSLYRERNNEQFF. The CDR3, as DNA: TGTGCCAGCAGCTTATACCGGGAGAGAAACAATGAGCAGTTCTTC. V usage is TRBV7-9 and J usage is TRBJ2-1, with D possibly TRBD2 on 6 matching bases. CDR1 is SEHNR, CDR2 FQNEAQ, per germline (reference sequence). Trimming stripped 2 bases from V and 5 bases from J, with 13 bases between. CDR3 size: 15 residues. Filled out from reference TRBV7-9 and TRBJ2-1, the complete variable domain reads DTGVSQNPRHKITKRGQNVTFRCDPISEHNRLYWYRQTLGQGPEFLTYFQNEAQLEKSRLLSDRFSAERPKGSFSTLEIQRTEQGDSAMYLCASSLYRERNNEQFFGPGTRLTVL.

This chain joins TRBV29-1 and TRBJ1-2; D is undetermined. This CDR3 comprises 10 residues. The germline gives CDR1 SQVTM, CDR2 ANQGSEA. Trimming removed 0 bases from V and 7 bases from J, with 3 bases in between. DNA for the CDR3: TGCAGCGTTGAAGAGGCTGGCTACACCTTC. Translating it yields CSVEEAGYTF.

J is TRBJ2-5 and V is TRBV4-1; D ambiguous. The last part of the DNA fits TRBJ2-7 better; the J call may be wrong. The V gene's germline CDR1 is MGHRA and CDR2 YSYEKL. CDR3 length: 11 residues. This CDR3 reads CASSNFYEQYF. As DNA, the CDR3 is TGCGCCAGCAGCAACTTCTACGAGCAGTACTTC.

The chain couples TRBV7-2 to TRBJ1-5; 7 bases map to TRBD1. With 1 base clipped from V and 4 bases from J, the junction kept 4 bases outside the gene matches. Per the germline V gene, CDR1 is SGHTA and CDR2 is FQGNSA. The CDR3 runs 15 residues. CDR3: CASSLGQGENQPQHF. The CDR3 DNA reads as TGTGCCAGCAGCTTAGGGCAGGGGGAGAATCAGCCCCAGCATTTT. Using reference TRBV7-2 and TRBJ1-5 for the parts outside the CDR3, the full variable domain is GAGVSQSPSNKVTEKGKDVELRCDPISGHTALYWYRQSLGQGLEFLIYFQGNSAPDKSGLPSDRFSAERTGGSVSTLTIQRTQQEDSAVYLCASSLGQGENQPQHFGDGTRLSIL.

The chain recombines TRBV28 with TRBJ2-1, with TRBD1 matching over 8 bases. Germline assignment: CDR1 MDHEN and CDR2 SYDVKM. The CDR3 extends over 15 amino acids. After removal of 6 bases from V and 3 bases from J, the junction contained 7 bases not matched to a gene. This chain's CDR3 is CASSQGQVFYNEQFF. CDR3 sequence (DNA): TGTGCCAGCAGCCAGGGACAGGTGTTCTACAATGAGCAGTTCTTC.

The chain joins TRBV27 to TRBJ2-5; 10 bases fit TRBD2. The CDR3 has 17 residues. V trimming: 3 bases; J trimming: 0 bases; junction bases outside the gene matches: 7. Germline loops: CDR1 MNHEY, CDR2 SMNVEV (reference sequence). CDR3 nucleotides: TGTGCCAGCAGTTTGGGTGGGACTAGCGCGAACCAAGAGACCCAGTACTTC. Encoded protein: CASSLGGTSANQETQYF.